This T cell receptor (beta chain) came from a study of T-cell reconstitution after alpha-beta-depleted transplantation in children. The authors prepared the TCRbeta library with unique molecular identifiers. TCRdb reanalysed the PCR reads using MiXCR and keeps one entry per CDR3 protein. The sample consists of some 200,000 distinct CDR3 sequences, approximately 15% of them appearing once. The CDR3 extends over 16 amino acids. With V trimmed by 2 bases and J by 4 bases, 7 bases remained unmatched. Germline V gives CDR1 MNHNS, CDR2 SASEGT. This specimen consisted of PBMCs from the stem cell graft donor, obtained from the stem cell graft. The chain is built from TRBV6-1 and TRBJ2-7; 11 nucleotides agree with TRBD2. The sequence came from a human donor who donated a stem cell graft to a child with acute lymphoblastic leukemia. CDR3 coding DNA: TGTGCCAGCAGTGAATTTGGACTAGCGGGCCCTTACGAGCAGTACTTC. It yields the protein CASSEFGLAGPYEQYF.